The entry below gives a single TCR beta chain sequence along with its context. The source of the sample is a study of OX40 agonist ivuxolimab in advanced cancers. CDR1 is MNHEY and CDR2 is SMNVEV in the germline V gene (reference sequence). V shed 0 bases and J 7 bases; nucleotides not matched to a gene: 2. The length of the CDR3 is 16 residues. Profiled with immunoSEQ multiplex PCR; TCRdb holds only in-frame clones, not every one. The table lists 70,000 to 95,000 clones, around 82% of them singletons. The chain employs TRBV27 and TRBJ2-2; 13 positions agree with TRBD2. Sequenced material: CD4+ or CD8+ T cells sorted from blood, taken in a trial of the OX40 agonist ivuxolimab. This TCR was sampled from an adult with an advanced solid tumor such as melanoma, head and neck, liver or kidney cancer. The CDR3 here is CASSLSGLAGIGELFF. The CDR3 nucleotides are TGTGCCAGCAGTTTATCGGGACTAGCGGGGATCGGGGAGCTGTTTTTT.